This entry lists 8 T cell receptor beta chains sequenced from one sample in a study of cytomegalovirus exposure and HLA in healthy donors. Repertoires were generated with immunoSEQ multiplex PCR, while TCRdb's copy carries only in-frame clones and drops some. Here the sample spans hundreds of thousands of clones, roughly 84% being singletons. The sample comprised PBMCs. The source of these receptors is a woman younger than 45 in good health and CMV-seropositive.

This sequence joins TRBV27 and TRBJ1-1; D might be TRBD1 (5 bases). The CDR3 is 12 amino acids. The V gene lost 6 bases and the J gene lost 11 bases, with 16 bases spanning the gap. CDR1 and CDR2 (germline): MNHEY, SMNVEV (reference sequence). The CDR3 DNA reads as TGTGCCAGCAGCACCGAGGGGACTCCGGCTTTCTTT. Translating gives CASSTEGTPAFF.

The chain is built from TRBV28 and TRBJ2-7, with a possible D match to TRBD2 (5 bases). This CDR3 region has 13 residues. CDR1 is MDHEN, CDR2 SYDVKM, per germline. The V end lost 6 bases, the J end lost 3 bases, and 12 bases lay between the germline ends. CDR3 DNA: TGTGCCAGCAGGGTGGGAGCCCTCTACGAGCAGTACTTC. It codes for CASRVGALYEQYF.

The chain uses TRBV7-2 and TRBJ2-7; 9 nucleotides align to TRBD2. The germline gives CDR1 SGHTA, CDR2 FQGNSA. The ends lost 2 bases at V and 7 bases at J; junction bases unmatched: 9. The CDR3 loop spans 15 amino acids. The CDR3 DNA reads TGTGCCAGCAGCTTAATCGGACTAGCGTGGGGGGAGCAGTACTTC. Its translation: CASSLIGLAWGEQYF.

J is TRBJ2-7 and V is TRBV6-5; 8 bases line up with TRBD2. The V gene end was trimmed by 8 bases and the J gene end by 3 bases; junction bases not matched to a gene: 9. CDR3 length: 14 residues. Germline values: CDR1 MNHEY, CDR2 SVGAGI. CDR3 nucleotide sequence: TGTGCCAGCGGCCCGGGGGGGCGTCGCTACGAGCAGTACTTC. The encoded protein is CASGPGGRRYEQYF.

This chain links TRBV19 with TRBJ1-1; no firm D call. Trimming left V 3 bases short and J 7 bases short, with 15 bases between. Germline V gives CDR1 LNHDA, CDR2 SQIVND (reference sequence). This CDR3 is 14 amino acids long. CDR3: CASSIFGEKNEAFF. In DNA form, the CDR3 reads TGTGCCAGTAGTATCTTCGGGGAGAAGAATGAAGCTTTCTTT.

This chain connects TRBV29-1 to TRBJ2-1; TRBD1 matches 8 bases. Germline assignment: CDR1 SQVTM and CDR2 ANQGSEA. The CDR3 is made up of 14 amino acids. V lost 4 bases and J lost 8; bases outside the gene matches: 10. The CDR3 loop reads CSVVRGQGTDEQFF. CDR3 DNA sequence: TGCAGCGTTGTACGCGGACAGGGCACGGATGAGCAGTTCTTC.

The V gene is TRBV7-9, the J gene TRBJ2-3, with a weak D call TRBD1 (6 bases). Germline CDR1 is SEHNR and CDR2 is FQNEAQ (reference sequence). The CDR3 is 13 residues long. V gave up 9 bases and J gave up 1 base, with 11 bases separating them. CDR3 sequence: CASHQGRTDTQYF. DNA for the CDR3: TGTGCCAGTCATCAGGGGCGCACAGATACGCAGTATTTT.

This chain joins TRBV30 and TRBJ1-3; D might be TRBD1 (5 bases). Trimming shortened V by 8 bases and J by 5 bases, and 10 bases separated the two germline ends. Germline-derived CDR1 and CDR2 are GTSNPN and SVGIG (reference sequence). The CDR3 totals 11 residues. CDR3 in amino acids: CARQYRNTIYF. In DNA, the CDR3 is TGTGCCCGACAGTACAGAAACACCATATATTTT.